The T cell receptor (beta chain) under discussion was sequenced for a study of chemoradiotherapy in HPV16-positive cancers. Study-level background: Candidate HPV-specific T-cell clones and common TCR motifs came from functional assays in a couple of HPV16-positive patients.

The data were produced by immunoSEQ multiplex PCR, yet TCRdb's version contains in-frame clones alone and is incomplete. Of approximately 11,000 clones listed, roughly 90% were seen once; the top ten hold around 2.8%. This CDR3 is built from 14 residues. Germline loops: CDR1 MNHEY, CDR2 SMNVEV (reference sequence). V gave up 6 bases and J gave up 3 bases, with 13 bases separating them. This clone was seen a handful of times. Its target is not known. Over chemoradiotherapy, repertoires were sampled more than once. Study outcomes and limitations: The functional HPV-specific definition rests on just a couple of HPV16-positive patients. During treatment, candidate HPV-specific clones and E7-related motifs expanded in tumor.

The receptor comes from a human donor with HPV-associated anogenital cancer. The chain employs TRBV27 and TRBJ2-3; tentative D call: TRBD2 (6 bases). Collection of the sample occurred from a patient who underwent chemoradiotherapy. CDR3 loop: CASSPGVVTDTQYF. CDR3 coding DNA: TGTGCCAGCAGCCCGGGAGTTGTTACAGATACGCAGTATTTT.